The rows below give T cell receptor beta chains drawn from one sample of a study of T cells in Graves' hyperthyroidism and ophthalmopathy. TCRdb called the multiplex PCR reads again in MiXCR, with one record for every CDR3 protein. The table lists approximately 500,000 distinct CDR3 sequences, about 45% of them singletons, with more than 7% in the top ten. The sample was peripheral blood or thyroid tissue (not recorded which). The source of these receptors is a woman between 18 and 29 years old with Graves' hyperthyroidism. Both conserved end residues are trimmed from each CDR3. The D gene is left open where the match is weak.

>TRBJ2-7|TRBD2|TRBV7-9
ASSFRGTSGMGSEQY
>TRBJ2-3|TRBD1|TRBV2
ASSGQGIGTDTQY
>TRBJ1-5|-|TRBV2
ASRKTGYSNQPQH
>TRBJ2-5|TRBD2|TRBV7-2
ASSLALAGGQETQY
>TRBJ1-2|-|TRBV5-1
ASSLTSSGNYGYT
>TRBJ2-1|TRBD1|TRBV24-1
ATGSGQGEVWGEWNEQF
>TRBJ2-7|TRBD1|TRBV12-3/TRBV12-4
ASKTGSTGEQY
>TRBJ1-2|-|TRBV29-1
SVDDGLGGGGYT
>TRBJ2-6|-|TRBV5-1
ASFQGNTGAGANVLT
>TRBJ1-2|-|TRBV29-1
SVGGTANYGYT
>TRBJ2-2|TRBD2|TRBV6-4
ASSQRGDTGELF
>TRBJ2-5|-|TRBV15
ATSRDLEETQY
>TRBJ2-5|TRBD2|TRBV2
ASSPGLAGEWETQY
>TRBJ1-2|-|TRBV9
ASSPRTSGNT
>TRBJ2-5|TRBD2|TRBV7-9
ASSLARGRDRETQY
>TRBJ1-2|-|TRBV15
ATERGSLNYGYT
>TRBJ1-1|-|TRBV4-1
ASGGAHEAF
>TRBJ2-7|-|TRBV29-1
SSRSQGTHEQY
>TRBJ1-1|-|TRBV5-1
ASSLSVQGLKNTEAF
>TRBJ2-7|-|TRBV7-9
ASSPKGVMDEQY
>TRBJ1-2|-|TRBV25-1
ASSDHGYT
>TRBJ2-6|-|TRBV10-3
AISLQANVLT
>TRBJ1-4|-|TRBV7-9
ASSATGGDNEKLF
>TRBJ2-5|-|TRBV13
ASSLLGIQEAQY
>TRBJ2-1|TRBD1|TRBV29-1
SFRDRDEQF
>TRBJ2-7|-|TRBV3-1
ASSQRVEQY
>TRBJ2-5|TRBD2|TRBV7-8
ASSLRLAGIQETQY
>TRBJ2-3|-|TRBV7-9
ASSHGLTRTDTQY
>TRBJ1-2|-|TRBV29-1
SVEAGAVSNLNDGYT
>TRBJ1-2|-|TRBV6-2/TRBV6-3
ATEDGGVYGYT
>TRBJ1-5|-|TRBV27
ASSFEENQPQH
>TRBJ1-2|-|TRBV5-1
ASSPATYGYT